Listed below are T cell receptor beta chains from one sample, sequenced in a study of fetal regulatory T cell absence and autoimmunity. Measured with immunoSEQ multiplex PCR; TCRdb has only the in-frame clones, and not every one. Altogether tens of thousands of clones are present, about 80% being singletons, with the ten largest covering 0.35% to 0.45%. The sample was cord blood. All receptors come from a newborn boy with IPEX syndrome. Each CDR3 is given with its conserved first and last residue. The D gene is left open where the match is weak. The listing skips clone size in some rows; elsewhere it reads once, few, many or a size class.

D gene: TRBD2
clone size: NA
J gene: TRBJ2-1
V gene: TRBV13
CDR3 DNA: TGTGCCAGCAGCTTAGAACTAGCGGGTACCAATGAGCAGTTCTTC
CDR3 protein: CASSLELAGTNEQFF

D gene: NA
clone size: NA
J gene: TRBJ2-3
V gene: TRBV7-2
CDR3 DNA: TGTGCCAGCAGCCCGTGGACTAGCACAGATACGCAGTATTTT
CDR3 protein: CASSPWTSTDTQYF

D gene: TRBD1
clone size: NA
J gene: TRBJ1-2
V gene: TRBV2
CDR3 DNA: TGTGCCAGCATAGGGGACAGGGTGTATGGCTACACCTTC
CDR3 protein: CASIGDRVYGYTF

D gene: NA
clone size: NA
J gene: TRBJ2-7
V gene: TRBV27
CDR3 DNA: TGTGCCAGCAATCCGACGGGGAGCCCTCTCGAGCAGTACTTC
CDR3 protein: CASNPTGSPLEQYF

D gene: TRBD1
clone size: NA
J gene: TRBJ1-3
V gene: TRBV30
CDR3 DNA: TGTGCCTGGAGTGTACAGGGGGCAAACACCATATATTTT
CDR3 protein: CAWSVQGANTIYF

D gene: NA
clone size: NA
J gene: TRBJ1-4
V gene: TRBV2
CDR3 DNA: TGTGCCGGGAGGACGGAGCCTACTAATGAAAAACTGTTTTTT
CDR3 protein: CAGRTEPTNEKLFF

D gene: NA
clone size: NA
J gene: TRBJ2-2
V gene: TRBV9
CDR3 DNA: TGTGCCAGCAGCGTAGAGAGCTCGGTTGAGGTAGCGAGGACCGGGGAGCTGTTTTTT
CDR3 protein: CASSVESSVEVARTGELFF

D gene: TRBD1
clone size: once
J gene: TRBJ1-4
V gene: TRBV9
CDR3 DNA: TGTGCCAGCAGCGGACCCCCTCTAAGACAGGGGGTAACTGAAAAACTGTTTTTT
CDR3 protein: CASSGPPLRQGVTEKLFF

D gene: TRBD2
clone size: NA
J gene: TRBJ2-5
V gene: TRBV18
CDR3 DNA: TGTGCCAGCTCACCCCCCAGCGGGATTTGGGAGACCCAGTACTTC
CDR3 protein: CASSPPSGIWETQYF

D gene: TRBD2
clone size: NA
J gene: TRBJ2-1
V gene: TRBV11-2
CDR3 DNA: TGTGCCAGCAGCCCCGGACTAGCGCGACCCAGCTCCTACAATGAGCAGTTCTTC
CDR3 protein: CASSPGLARPSSYNEQFF

D gene: NA
clone size: NA
J gene: TRBJ1-2
V gene: TRBV6-1
CDR3 DNA: TGTGCCAGCAGCTCGGGAGCTAACTATGGCTACACCTTC
CDR3 protein: CASSSGANYGYTF

D gene: NA
clone size: NA
J gene: TRBJ2-3
V gene: TRBV9
CDR3 DNA: TGTGCCAGCAGCGTCGGGGGGCCTAGCACAGATACGCAGTATTTT
CDR3 protein: CASSVGGPSTDTQYF

D gene: TRBD2
clone size: few
J gene: TRBJ2-2
V gene: TRBV19
CDR3 DNA: TGTGCCAGTAGTAGTAGCGGGAGGACCGGGGAGCTGTTTTTT
CDR3 protein: CASSSSGRTGELFF